The 13 T cell receptor beta chains below all came from one sample that was sequenced in a study of blood T cell repertoires in COVID-19. Sequenced by immunoSEQ multiplex PCR; TCRdb stores in-frame clones only, minus some. This sample has approximately 100,000 clones, with 75% to 85% found just once. The specimen was peripheral blood. Source of these receptors: a man aged 55-75 years with acute or convalescent COVID-19.

V gene TRBV14 combines with J gene TRBJ2-4; D perhaps matches TRBD2 (6 bases). Germline CDR1 reads SGHDN; CDR2 reads FVKESK. Trimming took 4 bases from V and 6 from J, leaving 10 bases between them. The CDR3 spans 13 residues. CDR3 DNA sequence: TGTGCCAGCAGCCTCGGCGGGGCAAACATTCAGTACTTC. Translating gives CASSLGGANIQYF.

The V gene is TRBV28, the J gene TRBJ2-5; maybe TRBD2 (5 bases). Trimming removed 7 bases from V and 3 bases from J, with 18 bases in between. Germline V CDR1 and CDR2: MDHEN, SYDVKM. The CDR3 extends over 15 amino acids. The CDR3 coding sequence is TGTGCCAGCACCCTCCCCGGGGTTCTGGAAGAGACCCAGTACTTC. Its translation: CASTLPGVLEETQYF.

V gene TRBV19 combines with J gene TRBJ2-5, with TRBD1 matching over 8 bases. Losses at the gene ends were 2 bases for V and 2 bases for J; bases not matched to a gene: 7. The CDR3 sequence is 16 residues long. The germline V gene has CDR1 LNHDA and CDR2 SQIVND (reference sequence). The CDR3 here is CASSIPGTGGQETQYF. The CDR3 coding sequence is TGTGCCAGTAGTATACCCGGGACAGGCGGACAAGAGACCCAGTACTTC.

This chain joins TRBV6-5 and TRBJ2-7; 8 bases are a match to TRBD1. The CDR3 runs to 14 residues. In germline, CDR1 is MNHEY, CDR2 SVGAGI. V shed 10 bases and J 2 bases; nucleotides not matched to a gene: 10. The CDR3 DNA reads TGTGCCATTCAGGGGGCAGCAGTAACCTACGAGCAGTACTTC. Translation gives CAIQGAAVTYEQYF.

The chain uses TRBV4-2 and TRBJ2-2, with TRBD2 matching over 9 bases. Germline CDR1 reads LGHNA; CDR2 reads YNFKEQ. The CDR3 consists of 20 residues. V lost 2 bases, J lost 2 bases, and 15 bases stayed unmatched. The CDR3 nucleotides are TGTGCCAGCAGCCAACCAACCACCCGAGCCGGGACTAGCAACACCGGGGAGCTGTTTTTT. This encodes CASSQPTTRAGTSNTGELFF.

This sequence joins TRBV4-3 and TRBJ2-3; 7 bases are shared with TRBD2. Germline lookup yields CDR1 LGHNA and CDR2 YSLEER. The CDR3 sequence is 15 residues long. V shed 6 bases and J 2 bases; nucleotides not matched to a gene: 8. This CDR3 reads CASSSRDYPTDTQYF. The CDR3 nucleotides read TGCGCCAGCAGTTCCCGGGACTACCCCACAGATACGCAGTATTTT.

This clone was recorded a few times. V and J are TRBV6-2 or TRBV6-3 and TRBJ1-1; D possibly corresponds to TRBD1 (5 bases). V was cut by 0 bases and J by 2 bases, with 13 bases left in between. Germline V gene data show CDR1 as MNHEY and CDR2 as SVGEGT. The CDR3 runs 16 residues. DNA of the CDR3: TGTGCCAGCAGTTACTCGATCTGGACACCCAACACTGAAGCTTTCTTT. This gives the protein CASSYSIWTPNTEAFF.

The chain carries TRBV30 and TRBJ2-7; D is possibly TRBD1 (6 bases). This CDR3 has 15 amino acids. V was clipped by 5 bases and J by 0 bases, with 17 bases between them. CDR1 GTSNPN and CDR2 SVGIG come from the germline V gene (reference sequence). CDR3 loop: CAWEEPGDISYEQYF. CDR3 bases: TGTGCCTGGGAGGAGCCCGGGGACATCTCCTACGAGCAGTACTTC.

V is TRBV28 and J is TRBJ1-2, with D tentatively TRBD1 (6 bases). The CDR3 is made up of 15 amino acids. The germline gives CDR1 MDHEN, CDR2 SYDVKM. The V end lost 3 bases, the J end lost 3 bases, and 14 bases lay between the germline ends. CDR3 residues: CASSFGGAQDYGYTF. CDR3 DNA sequence: TGTGCCAGCAGTTTCGGGGGGGCGCAGGACTATGGCTACACCTTC.

The CDR3 coding sequence is TGTGCCTGGAGTGGGGACAGAGCCACTGAAGCTTTCTTT. It is translated as CAWSGDRATEAFF. The gene calls are TRBV30 and TRBJ1-1; TRBD1 aligns across 7 bases. Germline CDR1 reads GTSNPN; CDR2 reads SVGIG (reference sequence). This CDR3 contains 13 residues. With 1 base clipped from V and 4 bases from J, the junction kept 3 bases outside the gene matches.

This clone showed up just once. The chain combines TRBV19 with TRBJ1-5; 7 bases fit TRBD1. Germline V CDR1 and CDR2: LNHDA, SQIVND (reference sequence). Losses at the gene ends were 3 bases for V and 7 bases for J; bases not matched to a gene: 6. This CDR3 has 14 amino acids. The CDR3 spells CASSIRQGDQPQHF. In DNA, the CDR3 is TGTGCCAGTAGTATCAGACAGGGCGACCAGCCCCAGCATTTT.

The V call is TRBV30, the J call TRBJ1-6, with TRBD1 as a possible D gene (6 bases). The CDR3 totals 13 residues. Germline V gene lookup returns CDR1 GTSNPN and CDR2 SVGIG (reference sequence). V shed 0 bases and J shed 10 bases, with 10 bases lying between them. The CDR3 protein is CAWSVQGWSPLHF. CDR3 bases: TGTGCCTGGAGTGTCCAGGGGTGGTCACCCCTCCACTTT.

This sequence joins TRBV2 and TRBJ2-1; tentative D call: TRBD1 (6 bases). Trimming stripped 8 bases from V and 6 bases from J, with 8 bases between. In germline, CDR1 is SNHLY, CDR2 FYNNEI. The CDR3 runs 11 residues. The DNA of the CDR3 is TGTGCCAGCTCCAGGGGCAATGAGCAGTTCTTC. This codes for CASSRGNEQFF. The full variable domain, rest sourced from reference TRBV2 and TRBJ2-1, is EPEVTQTPSHQVTQMGQEVILRCVPISNHLYFYWYRQILGQKVEFLVSFYNNEISEKSEIFDDQFSVERPDGSNFTLKIRSTKLEDSAMYFCASSRGNEQFFGPGTRLTVL.